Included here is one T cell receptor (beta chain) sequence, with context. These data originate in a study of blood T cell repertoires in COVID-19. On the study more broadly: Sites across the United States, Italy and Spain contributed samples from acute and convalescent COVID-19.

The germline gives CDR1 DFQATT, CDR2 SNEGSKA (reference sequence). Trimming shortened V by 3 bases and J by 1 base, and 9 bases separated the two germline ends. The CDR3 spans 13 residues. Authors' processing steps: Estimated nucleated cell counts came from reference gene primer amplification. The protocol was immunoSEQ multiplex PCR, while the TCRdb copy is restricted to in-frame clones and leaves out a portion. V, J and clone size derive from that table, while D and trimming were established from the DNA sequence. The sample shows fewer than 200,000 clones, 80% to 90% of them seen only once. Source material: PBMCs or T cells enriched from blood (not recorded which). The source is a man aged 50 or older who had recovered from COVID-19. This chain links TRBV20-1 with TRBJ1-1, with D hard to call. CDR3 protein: CSASGPGNTEAFF. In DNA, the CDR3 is TGCAGTGCTAGTGGGCCTGGGAACACTGAAGCTTTCTTT.